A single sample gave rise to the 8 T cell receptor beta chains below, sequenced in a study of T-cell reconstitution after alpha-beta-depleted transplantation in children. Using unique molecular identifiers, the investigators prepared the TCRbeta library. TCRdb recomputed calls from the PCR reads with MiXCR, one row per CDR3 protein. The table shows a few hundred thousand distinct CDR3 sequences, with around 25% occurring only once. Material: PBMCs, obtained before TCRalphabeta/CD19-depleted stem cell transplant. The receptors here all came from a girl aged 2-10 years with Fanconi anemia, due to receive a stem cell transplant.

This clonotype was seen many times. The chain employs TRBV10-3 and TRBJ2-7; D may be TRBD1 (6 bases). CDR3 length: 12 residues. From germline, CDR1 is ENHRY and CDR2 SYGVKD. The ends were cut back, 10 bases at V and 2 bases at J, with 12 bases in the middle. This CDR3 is CATLTGTYEQYF. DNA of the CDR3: TGTGCCACCCTGACAGGAACCTACGAGCAGTACTTC.

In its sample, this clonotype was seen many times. CDR3 sequence reads: CSARSGWDDQETQYF. CDR3 nucleotides: TGCAGTGCTAGATCAGGGTGGGACGACCAAGAGACCCAGTACTTC. The chain couples TRBV20-1 to TRBJ2-5; D assignment may be TRBD1 or TRBD2 (5 bases each). This CDR3 is 15 amino acids long. Germline assignment: CDR1 DFQATT and CDR2 SNEGSKA (reference sequence). V gave up 2 bases and J gave up 0 bases, with 13 bases separating them.

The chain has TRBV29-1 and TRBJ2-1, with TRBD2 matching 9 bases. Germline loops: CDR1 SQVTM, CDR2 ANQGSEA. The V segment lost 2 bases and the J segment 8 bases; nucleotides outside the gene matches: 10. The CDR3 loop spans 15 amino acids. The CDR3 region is CSVEIPGLAADEQFF. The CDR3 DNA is TGCAGCGTTGAAATTCCGGGACTAGCCGCAGATGAGCAGTTCTTC.

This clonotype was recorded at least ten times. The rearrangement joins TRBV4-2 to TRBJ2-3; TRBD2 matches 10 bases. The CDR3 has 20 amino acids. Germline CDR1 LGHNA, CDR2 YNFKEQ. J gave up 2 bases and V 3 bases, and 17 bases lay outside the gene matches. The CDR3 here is CASSHDTGTSVLRHTDTQYF. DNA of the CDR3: TGTGCCAGCAGCCATGACACCGGGACTAGCGTTCTGAGGCACACAGATACGCAGTATTTT.

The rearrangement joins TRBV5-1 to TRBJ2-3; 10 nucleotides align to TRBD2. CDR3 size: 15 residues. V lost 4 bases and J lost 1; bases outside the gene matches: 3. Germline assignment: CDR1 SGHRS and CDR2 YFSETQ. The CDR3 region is CASSNLAGGTDTQYF. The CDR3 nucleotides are TGCGCCAGCAGCAATCTAGCGGGAGGCACAGATACGCAGTATTTT.

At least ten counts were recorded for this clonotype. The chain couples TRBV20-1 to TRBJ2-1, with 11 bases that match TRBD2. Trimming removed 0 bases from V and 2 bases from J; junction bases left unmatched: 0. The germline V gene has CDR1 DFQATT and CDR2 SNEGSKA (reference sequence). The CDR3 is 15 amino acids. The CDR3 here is CSARDSGRAYNEQFF. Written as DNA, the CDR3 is TGCAGTGCTAGAGATAGCGGGAGGGCCTACAATGAGCAGTTCTTC.

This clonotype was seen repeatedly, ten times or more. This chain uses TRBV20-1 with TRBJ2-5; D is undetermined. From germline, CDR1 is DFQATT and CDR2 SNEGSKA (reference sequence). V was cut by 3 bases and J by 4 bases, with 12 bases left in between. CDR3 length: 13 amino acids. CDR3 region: CSASLYYSETQYF. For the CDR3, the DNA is TGCAGTGCTAGTCTCTACTACTCAGAGACCCAGTACTTC.

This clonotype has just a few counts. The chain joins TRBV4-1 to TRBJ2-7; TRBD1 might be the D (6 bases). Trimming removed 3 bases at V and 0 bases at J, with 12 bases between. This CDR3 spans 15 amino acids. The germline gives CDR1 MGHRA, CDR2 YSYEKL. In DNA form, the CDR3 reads TGCGCCAGCAGCCAGATAACAGGGAGCTCCTACGAGCAGTACTTC. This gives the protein CASSQITGSSYEQYF.